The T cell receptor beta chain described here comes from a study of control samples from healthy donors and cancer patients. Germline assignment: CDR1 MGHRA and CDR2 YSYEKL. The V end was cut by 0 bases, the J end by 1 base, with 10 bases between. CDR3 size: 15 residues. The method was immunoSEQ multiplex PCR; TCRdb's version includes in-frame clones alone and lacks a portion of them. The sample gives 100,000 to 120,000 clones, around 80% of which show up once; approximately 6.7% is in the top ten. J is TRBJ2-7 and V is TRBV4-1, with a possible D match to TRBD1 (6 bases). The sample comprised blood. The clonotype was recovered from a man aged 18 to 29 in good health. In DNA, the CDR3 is TGCGCCAGCAGCCAAGAAACAGGGTGGTCCTACGAGCAGTACTTC. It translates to CASSQETGWSYEQYF.